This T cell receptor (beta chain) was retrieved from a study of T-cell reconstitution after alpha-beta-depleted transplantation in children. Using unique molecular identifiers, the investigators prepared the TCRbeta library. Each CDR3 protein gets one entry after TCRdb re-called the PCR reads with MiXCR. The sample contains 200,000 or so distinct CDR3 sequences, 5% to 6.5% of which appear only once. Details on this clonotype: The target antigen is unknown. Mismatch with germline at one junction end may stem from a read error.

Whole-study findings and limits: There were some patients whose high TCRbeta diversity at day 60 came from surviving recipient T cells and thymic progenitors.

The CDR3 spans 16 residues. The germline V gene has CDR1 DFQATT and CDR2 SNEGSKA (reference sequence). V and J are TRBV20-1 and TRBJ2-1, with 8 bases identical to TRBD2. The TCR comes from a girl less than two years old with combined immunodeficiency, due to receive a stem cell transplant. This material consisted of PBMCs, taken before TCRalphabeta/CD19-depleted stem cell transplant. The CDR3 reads CCAKKISGNSYNEQFF. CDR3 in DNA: TGCTGTGCTAAAAAAATTAGCGGGAACTCCTACAATGAGCAGTTCTTC.